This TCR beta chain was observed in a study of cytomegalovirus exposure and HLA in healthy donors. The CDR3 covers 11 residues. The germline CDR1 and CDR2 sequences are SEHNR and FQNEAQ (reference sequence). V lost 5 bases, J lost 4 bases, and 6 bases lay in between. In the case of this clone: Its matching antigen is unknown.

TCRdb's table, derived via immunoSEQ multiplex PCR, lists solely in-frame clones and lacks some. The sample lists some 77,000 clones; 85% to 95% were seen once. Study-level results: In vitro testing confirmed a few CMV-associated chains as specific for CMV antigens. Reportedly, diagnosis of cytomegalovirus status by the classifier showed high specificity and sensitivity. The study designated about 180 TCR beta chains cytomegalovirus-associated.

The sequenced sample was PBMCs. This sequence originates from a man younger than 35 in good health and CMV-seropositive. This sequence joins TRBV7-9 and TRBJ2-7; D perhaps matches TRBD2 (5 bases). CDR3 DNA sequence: TGTGCCAGCAGCGAGGGTTACGAGCAGTACTTC. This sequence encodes CASSEGYEQYF.